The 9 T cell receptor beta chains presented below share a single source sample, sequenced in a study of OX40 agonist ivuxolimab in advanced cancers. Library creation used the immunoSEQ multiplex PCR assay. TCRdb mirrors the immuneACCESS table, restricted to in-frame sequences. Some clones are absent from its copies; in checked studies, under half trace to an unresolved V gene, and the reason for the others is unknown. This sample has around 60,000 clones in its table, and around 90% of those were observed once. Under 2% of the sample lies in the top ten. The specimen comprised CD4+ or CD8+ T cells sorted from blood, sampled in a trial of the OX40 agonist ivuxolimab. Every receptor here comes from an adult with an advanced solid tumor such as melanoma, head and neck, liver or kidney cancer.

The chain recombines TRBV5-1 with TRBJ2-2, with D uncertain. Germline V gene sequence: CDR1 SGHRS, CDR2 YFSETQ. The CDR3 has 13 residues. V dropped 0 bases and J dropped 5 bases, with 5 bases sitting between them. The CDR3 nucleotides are TGCGCCAGCAGCTTGGTGGGAACCGGGGAGCTGTTTTTT. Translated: CASSLVGTGELFF.

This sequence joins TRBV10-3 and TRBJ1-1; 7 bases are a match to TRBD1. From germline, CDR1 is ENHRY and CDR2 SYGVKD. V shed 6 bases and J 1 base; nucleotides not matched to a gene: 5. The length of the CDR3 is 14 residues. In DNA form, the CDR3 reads TGTGCCATCAGCGCAGGGGGGGGGAACACTGAAGCTTTCTTT. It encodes CAISAGGGNTEAFF.

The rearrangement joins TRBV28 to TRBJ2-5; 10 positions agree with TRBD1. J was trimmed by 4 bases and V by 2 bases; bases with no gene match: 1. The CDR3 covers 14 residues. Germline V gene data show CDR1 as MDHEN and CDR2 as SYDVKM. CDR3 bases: TGTGCCAGCAGTTTAAGGACAGGGGGAGAGACCCAGTACTTC. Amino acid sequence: CASSLRTGGETQYF.

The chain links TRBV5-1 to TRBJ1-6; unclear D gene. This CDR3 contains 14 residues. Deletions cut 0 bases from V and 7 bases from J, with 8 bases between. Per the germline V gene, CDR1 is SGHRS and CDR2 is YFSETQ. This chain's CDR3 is CASSLGDGNSPLHF. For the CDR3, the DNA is TGCGCCAGCAGCTTGGGAGACGGGAATTCACCCCTCCACTTT. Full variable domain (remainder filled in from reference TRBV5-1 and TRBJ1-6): KAGVTQTPRYLIKTRGQQVTLSCSPISGHRSVSWYQQTPGQGLQFLFEYFSETQRNKGNFPGRFSGRQFSNSRSEMNVSTLELGDSALYLCASSLGDGNSPLHFGNGTRLTVT.

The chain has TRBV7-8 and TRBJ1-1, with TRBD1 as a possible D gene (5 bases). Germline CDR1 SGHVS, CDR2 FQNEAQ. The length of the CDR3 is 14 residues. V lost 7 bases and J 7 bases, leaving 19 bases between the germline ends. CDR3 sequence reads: CASNNSPGYGEAFF. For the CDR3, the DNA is TGTGCCAGCAACAACTCTCCAGGGTACGGTGAAGCTTTCTTT.

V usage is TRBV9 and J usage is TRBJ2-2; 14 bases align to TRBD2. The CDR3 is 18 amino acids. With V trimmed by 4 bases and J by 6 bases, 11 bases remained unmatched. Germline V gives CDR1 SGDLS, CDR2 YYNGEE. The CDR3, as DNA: TGTGCCAGCAGCACCTCGGGGACTAGCGGGAGTAAGGCCGGGGAGCTGTTTTTT. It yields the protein CASSTSGTSGSKAGELFF.

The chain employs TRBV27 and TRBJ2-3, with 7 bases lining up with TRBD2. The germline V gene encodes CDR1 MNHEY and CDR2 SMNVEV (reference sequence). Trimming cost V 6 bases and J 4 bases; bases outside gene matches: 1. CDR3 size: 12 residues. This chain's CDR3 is CASSRGADTQYF. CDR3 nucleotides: TGTGCCAGCAGCCGGGGGGCAGATACGCAGTATTTT.

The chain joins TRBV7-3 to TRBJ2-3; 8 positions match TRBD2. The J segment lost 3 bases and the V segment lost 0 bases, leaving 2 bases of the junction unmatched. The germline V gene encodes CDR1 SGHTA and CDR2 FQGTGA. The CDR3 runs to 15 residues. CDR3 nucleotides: TGTGCCAGCAGCTTAACCCCGGGGGGGACAGATACGCAGTATTTT. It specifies CASSLTPGGTDTQYF.

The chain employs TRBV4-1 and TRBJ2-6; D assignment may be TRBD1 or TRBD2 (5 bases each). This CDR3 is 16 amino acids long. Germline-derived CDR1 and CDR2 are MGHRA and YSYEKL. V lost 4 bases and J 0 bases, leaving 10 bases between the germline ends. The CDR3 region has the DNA TGCGCCAGCAGCCGGGGTGGGGGCTCTGGGGCCAACGTCCTGACTTTC. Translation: CASSRGGGSGANVLTF.